Following are 8 T cell receptor beta chains from one sample sequenced in a study of blood T cell repertoires in COVID-19. Clones were sequenced by immunoSEQ multiplex PCR, and TCRdb holds only the in-frame ones, with some missing. The sample contains about 380,000 clones, around 84% of which appear only once. The material sequenced was peripheral blood. The receptors here all came from a woman aged 18-29 years with acute or convalescent COVID-19.

The chain joins TRBV5-1 to TRBJ2-6, with 7 nucleotides matching TRBD2. V lost 0 bases, J lost 0 bases, and 6 bases stayed unmatched. Germline CDR1 is SGHRS and CDR2 is YFSETQ. The CDR3 has 18 amino acids. In DNA, the CDR3 is TGCGCCAGCAGCTTGGGGCTAGCGGCCTTCTCTGGGGCCAACGTCCTGACTTTC. As protein: CASSLGLAAFSGANVLTF.

The sample holds a few counts of this clone. This sequence joins TRBV7-2 and TRBJ1-5; D is uncertain. The CDR3 has 13 residues. Looked up from germline, CDR1 is SGHTA and CDR2 is FQGNSA. Trimming pared 1 base from V and 6 bases from J, leaving 7 bases between. CDR3 DNA sequence: TGTGCCAGCAGCTTAGACGCGGCTCAGCCCCAGCATTTT. This codes for CASSLDAAQPQHF.

CDR3 sequence reads: CASRRDYNEQFF. CDR3 DNA: TGCGCCAGCCGTCGGGATTACAATGAGCAGTTCTTC. J is TRBJ2-1 and V is TRBV5-1; D possibly corresponds to TRBD2 (5 bases). Germline V CDR1 and CDR2: SGHRS, YFSETQ. The germline V and J ends were trimmed by 7 bases and 4 bases, with 9 bases remaining between them. This CDR3 has 12 amino acids.

This clone was found once. The rearrangement links TRBV25-1 to TRBJ2-5; D may be TRBD1 (5 bases). In germline, CDR1 is MGHDK, CDR2 SYGVNS. The CDR3 loop spans 13 amino acids. Trimming cost V 4 bases and J 6 bases, with 12 bases left between them. CDR3 protein: CASSVAGKKTQYF. DNA for the CDR3: TGTGCCAGCAGTGTGGCAGGGAAAAAGACCCAGTACTTC. The whole variable domain, remainder taken from reference TRBV25-1 and TRBJ2-5, is EADIYQTPRYLVIGTGKKITLECSQTMGHDKMYWYQQDPGMELHLIHYSYGVNSTEKGDLSSESTVSRIRTEHFPLTLESARPSHTSQYLCASSVAGKKTQYFGPGTRLLVL.

This rearrangement joins TRBV7-3 to TRBJ2-7, with D maybe TRBD2 (6 bases). The CDR3 runs to 15 residues. Germline assignment: CDR1 SGHTA and CDR2 FQGTGA. The ends were cut back, 5 bases at V and 7 bases at J, with 21 bases in the middle. The CDR3 reads CASSPGGTGVFEQYF. CDR3 bases: TGTGCCAGCAGCCCGGGCGGGACGGGAGTGTTTGAGCAGTACTTC.

The chain links TRBV28 to TRBJ1-2, with D perhaps TRBD1 (5 bases). Germline V CDR1 and CDR2: MDHEN, SYDVKM. There are 15 residues in the CDR3. Trimming shortened V by 3 bases and J by 2 bases, and 13 bases separated the two germline ends. The CDR3 loop reads CASSFYESGNYGYTF. The CDR3 region has the DNA TGTGCCAGCAGTTTCTATGAGTCAGGGAACTATGGCTACACCTTC.

This chain uses TRBV19 with TRBJ2-5; D is perhaps TRBD1 (5 bases). V lost 3 bases, J lost 5 bases, and 13 bases lay in between. The CDR3 runs 14 residues. Germline V gene lookup returns CDR1 LNHDA and CDR2 SQIVND (reference sequence). The CDR3 protein is CASSISRAGETQYF. CDR3 bases: TGTGCCAGTAGTATTAGCAGGGCAGGGGAGACCCAGTACTTC.

This chain links TRBV16 with TRBJ1-5, with D hard to call. Germline CDR1 KGHSY, CDR2 FQNENV. Trimming stripped 8 bases from V and 5 bases from J, with 4 bases between. This CDR3 is 10 amino acids long. Here the CDR3 reads CASPYQPQHF. For the CDR3, the DNA is TGTGCCAGCCCGTATCAGCCCCAGCATTTT.